This entry lists 5 T cell receptor beta chains sequenced from one sample in a study of shared clonotypes between healthy human individuals. Produced via immunoSEQ multiplex PCR; TCRdb's table is partial and in-frame only. The profile covers around 450,000 clones, with roughly 83% appearing a single time and around 14% taken by the ten largest. The sample consisted of PBMCs. These receptors all come from a woman in her thirties or forties in good health. Some clones in this sample may be carry-over from other donors' samples.

This chain connects TRBV11-2 to TRBJ2-3; D is uncertain. Deletions cut 1 base from V and 1 base from J, with 12 bases between. The CDR3 loop spans 16 amino acids. Looked up from germline, CDR1 is SGHAT and CDR2 is FQNNGV. The CDR3 sequence is CASSLVFPPRTDTQYF. CDR3 DNA sequence: TGTGCCAGCAGCTTAGTGTTCCCCCCCCGCACAGATACGCAGTATTTT.

The CDR3 protein is CASSVDGSGSYNEQFF. The CDR3, as DNA: TGTGCCAGCAGCGTAGACGGCAGCGGTTCCTACAATGAGCAGTTCTTC. This chain connects TRBV9 to TRBJ2-1; D possibly corresponds to TRBD2 (5 bases). The CDR3 is 16 amino acids. Germline CDR1 and CDR2: SGDLS and YYNGEE. V was cut by 0 bases and J by 1 base, with 11 bases left in between.

The gene calls are TRBV6-1 and TRBJ1-5, with 9 bases lining up with TRBD1. This CDR3 spans 18 amino acids. J gave up 3 bases and V 4 bases, and 13 bases lay outside the gene matches. Germline CDR1 is MNHNS and CDR2 is SASEGT. Here the CDR3 reads CASSGGQGVQSLNQPQHF. CDR3 coding DNA: TGTGCCAGCAGTGGGGGACAGGGAGTACAATCACTCAATCAGCCCCAGCATTTT.

The chain uses TRBV5-4 and TRBJ2-7, with D maybe TRBD1 (6 bases). V lost 3 bases, J lost 2 bases, and 18 bases lay in between. Looked up from germline, CDR1 is SGHNT and CDR2 is YYREEE (reference sequence). The CDR3 covers 16 residues. The CDR3 coding sequence is TGTGCCAGCAGCTCCCCACAGGGAGTAGGGACCTACGAGCAGTACTTC. This sequence encodes CASSSPQGVGTYEQYF.

This chain connects TRBV11-1 to TRBJ2-7; the match to TRBD2 covers 7 bases. Germline V gives CDR1 SGHAT, CDR2 FQDESV (reference sequence). V lost 2 bases, J lost 0 bases, and 1 base stayed unmatched. The CDR3 contains 14 residues. Here the CDR3 DNA reads TGTGCCAGCAGCTTAAGGACTAGCTCCTACGAGCAGTACTTC. Translating it yields CASSLRTSSYEQYF. Full variable domain (remainder filled in from reference TRBV11-1 and TRBJ2-7): EAEVAQSPRYKITEKSQAVAFWCDPISGHATLYWYRQILGQGPELLVQFQDESVVDDSQLPKDRFSAERLKGVDSTLKIQPAELGDSAMYLCASSLRTSSYEQYFGPGTRLTVT.